This TCR beta chain was found in a study of shared clonotypes between healthy human individuals. This table comes from immunoSEQ multiplex PCR, and its TCRdb copy is limited to in-frame clones, with some not included. The sample contains 950,000 to 1,200,000 clones, about 72% of which appear only once. The CDR3 extends over 14 amino acids. CDR1 MNHEY and CDR2 SMNVEV come from the germline V gene (reference sequence). V lost 8 bases, J lost 4 bases, and 17 bases lay in between. This clonotype was obtained from a man aged 18 to 30 in good health. Some clones in this sample may be carry-over from other donors' samples. The chain couples TRBV27 to TRBJ1-2; no firm D call. Sequenced sample: memory CD4+ T cells from PBMCs. The subset was: CD45RA-negative fraction. The CDR3, as DNA: TGTGCCAGCGCGCCTGAGCTAATAGGCTATGGCTACACCTTC. This gives the protein CASAPELIGYGYTF.